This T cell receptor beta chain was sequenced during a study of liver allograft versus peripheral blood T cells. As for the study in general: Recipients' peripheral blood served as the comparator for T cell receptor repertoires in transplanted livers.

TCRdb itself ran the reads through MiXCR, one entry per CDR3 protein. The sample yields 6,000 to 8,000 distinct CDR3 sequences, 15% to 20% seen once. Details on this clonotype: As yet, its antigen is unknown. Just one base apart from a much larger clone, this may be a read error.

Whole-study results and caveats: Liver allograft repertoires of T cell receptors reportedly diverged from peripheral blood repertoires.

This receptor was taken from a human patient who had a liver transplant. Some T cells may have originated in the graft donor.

The CDR3 DNA sequence: TGTGCCAGCAGCCCAGCAGGGGGTATAGATGAAAAACTGTTTTTT. It translates to CASSPAGGIDEKLFF. V gene TRBV6-1 combines with J gene TRBJ1-4; 7 nucleotides match TRBD1. The CDR3 length is 15 residues. Trimming removed 6 bases from V and 6 bases from J; junction bases left unmatched: 10. CDR1 and CDR2 from the germline V gene are MNHNS and SASEGT.